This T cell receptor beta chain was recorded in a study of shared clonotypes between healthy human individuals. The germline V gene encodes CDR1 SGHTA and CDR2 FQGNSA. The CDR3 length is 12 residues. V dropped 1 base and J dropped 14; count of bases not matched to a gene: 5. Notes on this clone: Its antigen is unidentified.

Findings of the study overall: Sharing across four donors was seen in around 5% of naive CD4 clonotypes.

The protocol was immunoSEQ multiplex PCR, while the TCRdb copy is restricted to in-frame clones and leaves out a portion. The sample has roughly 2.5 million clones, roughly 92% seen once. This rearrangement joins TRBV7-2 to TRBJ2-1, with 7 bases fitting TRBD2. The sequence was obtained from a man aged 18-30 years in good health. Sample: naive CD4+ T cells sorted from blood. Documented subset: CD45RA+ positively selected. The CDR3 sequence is CASSLGDYAEFF. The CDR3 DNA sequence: TGTGCCAGCAGCTTAGGGGACTATGCCGAGTTCTTC.